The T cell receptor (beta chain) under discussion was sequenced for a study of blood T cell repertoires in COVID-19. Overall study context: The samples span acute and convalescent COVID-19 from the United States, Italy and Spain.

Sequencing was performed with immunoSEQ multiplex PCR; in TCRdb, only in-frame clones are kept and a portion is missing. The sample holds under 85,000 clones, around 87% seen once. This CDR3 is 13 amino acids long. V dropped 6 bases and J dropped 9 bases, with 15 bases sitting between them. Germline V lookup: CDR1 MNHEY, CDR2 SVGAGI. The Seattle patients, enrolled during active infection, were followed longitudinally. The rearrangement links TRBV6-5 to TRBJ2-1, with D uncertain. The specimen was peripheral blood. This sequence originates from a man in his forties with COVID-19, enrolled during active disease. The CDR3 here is CASSNEAAGEQFF. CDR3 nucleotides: TGTGCCAGCAGCAATGAGGCAGCTGGTGAGCAGTTCTTC.